The T cell receptor (beta chain) under discussion was sequenced for a study of siplizumab effects on memory and regulatory T cells. Regarding the study as a whole: Major contributors to the alloresponse seemed to be naive T cells, which also appeared more diverse than memory cells.

The germline gives CDR1 LGHNA, CDR2 YNFKEQ. V gave up 1 base and J gave up 2 bases; unmatched junction bases: 4. There are 15 residues in the CDR3. Comment on this clone: The antigen remains unidentified.

Produced via immunoSEQ multiplex PCR; TCRdb's table is partial and in-frame only. The table lists about 69,000 clones, approximately 88% of them singletons. This rearrangement joins TRBV4-2 to TRBJ2-5, with 7 bases fitting TRBD1. The specimen sequenced was Tregs sorted from blood. The source is a human donor in good health. This CDR3 is CASSQGGTAQETQYF. CDR3 nucleotide sequence: TGTGCCAGCAGCCAAGGAGGGACAGCTCAAGAGACCCAGTACTTC.